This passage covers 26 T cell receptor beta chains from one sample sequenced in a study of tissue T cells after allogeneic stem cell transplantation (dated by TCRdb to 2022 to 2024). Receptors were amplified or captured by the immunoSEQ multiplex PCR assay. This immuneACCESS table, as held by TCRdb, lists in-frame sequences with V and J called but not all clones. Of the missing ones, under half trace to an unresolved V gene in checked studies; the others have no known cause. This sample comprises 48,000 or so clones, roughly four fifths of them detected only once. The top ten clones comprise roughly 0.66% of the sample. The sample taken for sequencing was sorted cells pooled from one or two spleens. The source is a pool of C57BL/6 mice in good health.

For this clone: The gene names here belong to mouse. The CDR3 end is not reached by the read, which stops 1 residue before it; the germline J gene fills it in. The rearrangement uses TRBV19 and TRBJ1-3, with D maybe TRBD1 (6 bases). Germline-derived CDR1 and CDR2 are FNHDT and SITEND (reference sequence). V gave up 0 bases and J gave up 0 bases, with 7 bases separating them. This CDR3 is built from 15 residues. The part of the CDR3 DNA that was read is TGTGCCAGCAGTATAGAACAGGGTTCTGGAAATACGCTCTAT. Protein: CASSIEQGSGNTLY. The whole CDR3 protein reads CASSIEQGSGNTLYF.

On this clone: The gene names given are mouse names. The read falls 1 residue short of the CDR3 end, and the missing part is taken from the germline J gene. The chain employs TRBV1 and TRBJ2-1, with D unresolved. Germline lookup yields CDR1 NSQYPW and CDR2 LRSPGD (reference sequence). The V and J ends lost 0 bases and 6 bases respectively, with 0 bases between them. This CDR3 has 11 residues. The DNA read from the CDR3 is TGCACCTGCAGTGCAGATGCTGAGCAGTTC. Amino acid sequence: CTCSADAEQF. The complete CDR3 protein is CTCSADAEQFF.

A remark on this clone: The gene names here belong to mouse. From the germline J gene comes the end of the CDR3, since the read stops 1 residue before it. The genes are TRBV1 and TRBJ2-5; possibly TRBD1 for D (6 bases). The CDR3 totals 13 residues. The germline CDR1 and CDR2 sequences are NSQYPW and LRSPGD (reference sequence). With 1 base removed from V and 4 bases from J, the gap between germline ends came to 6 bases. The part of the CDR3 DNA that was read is TGCACCTGCAGTGCAGGGACAGAAGACACCCAGTAC. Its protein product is CTCSAGTEDTQY. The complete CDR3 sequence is CTCSAGTEDTQYF.

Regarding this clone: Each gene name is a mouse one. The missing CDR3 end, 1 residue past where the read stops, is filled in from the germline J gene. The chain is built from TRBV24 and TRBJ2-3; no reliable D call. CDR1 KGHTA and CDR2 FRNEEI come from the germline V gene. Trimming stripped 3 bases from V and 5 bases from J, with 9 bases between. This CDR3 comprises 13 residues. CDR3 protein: CASSLSLGETLYF. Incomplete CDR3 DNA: TGTGCCAGCAGTCTAAGTTTGGGAGAAACGCTGTAT.

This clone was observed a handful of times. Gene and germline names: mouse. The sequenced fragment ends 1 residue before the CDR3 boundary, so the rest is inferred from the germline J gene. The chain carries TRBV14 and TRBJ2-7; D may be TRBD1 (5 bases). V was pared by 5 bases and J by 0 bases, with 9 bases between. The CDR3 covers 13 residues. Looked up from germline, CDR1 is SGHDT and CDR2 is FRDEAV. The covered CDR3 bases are TGTGCCAGCAGGGACATACTCTCCTATGAACAGTAC. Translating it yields CASRDILSYEQY. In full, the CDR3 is CASRDILSYEQYF.

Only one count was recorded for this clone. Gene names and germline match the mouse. The CDR3 reads CASSDVTGGGSDYTF. Partial CDR3 DNA: TGTGCCAGCAGTGATGTGACAGGGGGCGGCTCCGACTACACC. The chain uses TRBV13-1 and TRBJ1-2; 10 bases align to TRBD1. Read sequence stops 1 residue before the CDR3 end, and the germline J gene provides the missing end. The CDR3 is 15 amino acids. Losses at the gene ends were 0 bases for V and 4 bases for J; bases not matched to a gene: 3. Germline values: CDR1 NSHNY, CDR2 SYGAGN.

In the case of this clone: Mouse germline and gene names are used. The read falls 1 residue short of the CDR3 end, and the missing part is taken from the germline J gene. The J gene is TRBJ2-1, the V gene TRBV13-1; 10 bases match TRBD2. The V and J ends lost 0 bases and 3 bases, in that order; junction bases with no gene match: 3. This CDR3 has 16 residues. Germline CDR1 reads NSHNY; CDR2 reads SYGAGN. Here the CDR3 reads CASSDELGGLYAEQFF. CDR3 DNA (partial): TGTGCCAGCAGTGATGAGCTGGGGGGGCTCTATGCTGAGCAGTTC.

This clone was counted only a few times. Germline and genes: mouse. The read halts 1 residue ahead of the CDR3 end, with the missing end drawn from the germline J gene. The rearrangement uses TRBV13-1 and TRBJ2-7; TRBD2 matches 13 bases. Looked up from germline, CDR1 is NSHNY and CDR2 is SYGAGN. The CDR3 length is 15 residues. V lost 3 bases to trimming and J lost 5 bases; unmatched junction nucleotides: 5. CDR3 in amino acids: CASSGGLGGKDEQYF. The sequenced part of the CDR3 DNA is TGTGCCAGCAGTGGGGGACTGGGGGGGAAGGATGAACAGTAC.

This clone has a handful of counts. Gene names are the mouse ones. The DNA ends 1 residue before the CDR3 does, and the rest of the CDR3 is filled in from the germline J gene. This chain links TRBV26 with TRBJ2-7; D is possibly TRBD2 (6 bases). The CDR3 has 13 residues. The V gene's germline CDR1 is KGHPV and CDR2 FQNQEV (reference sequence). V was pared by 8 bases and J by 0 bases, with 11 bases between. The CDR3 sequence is CASSTGRSYEQYF. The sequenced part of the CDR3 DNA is TGTGCCAGCTCTACTGGGCGCTCCTATGAACAGTAC.

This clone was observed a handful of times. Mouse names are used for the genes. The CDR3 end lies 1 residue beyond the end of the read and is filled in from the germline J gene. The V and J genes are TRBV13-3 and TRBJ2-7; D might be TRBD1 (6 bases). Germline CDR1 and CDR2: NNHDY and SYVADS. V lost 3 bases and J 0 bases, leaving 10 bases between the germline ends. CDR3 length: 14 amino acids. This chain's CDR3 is CASSVRDTSYEQYF. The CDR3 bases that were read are TGTGCCAGCAGTGTCCGGGACACCTCCTATGAACAGTAC.

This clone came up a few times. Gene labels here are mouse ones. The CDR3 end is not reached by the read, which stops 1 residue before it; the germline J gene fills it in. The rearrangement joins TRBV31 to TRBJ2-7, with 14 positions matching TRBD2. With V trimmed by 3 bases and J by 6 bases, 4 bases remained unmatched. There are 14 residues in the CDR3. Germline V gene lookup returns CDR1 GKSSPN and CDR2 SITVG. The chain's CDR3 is CAWRRDWGGVEQYF. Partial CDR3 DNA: TGTGCCTGGAGGCGGGACTGGGGGGGCGTTGAACAGTAC. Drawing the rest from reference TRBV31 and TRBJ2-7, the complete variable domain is AQTIHQWPVAEIKAVGSPLSLGCTIKGKSSPNLYWYWQATGGTLQQLFYSITVGQVESVVQLNLSASRPKDDQFILSTEKLLLSHSGFYLCAWRRDWGGVEQYFGPGTRLTVL.

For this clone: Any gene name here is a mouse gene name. This CDR3 is CASGGDTSYNSPLYF. The covered CDR3 bases are TGTGCCAGCGGTGGGGACACTTCCTATAATTCGCCCCTCTAC. The chain recombines TRBV13-2 with TRBJ1-6, with D possibly matching TRBD1 (6 bases). The read is 1 residue too short to cover the CDR3 end, so that end is filled in from the germline J gene. TRBJ1-6 belongs to the ORF category, with a function that is uncertain. In germline, CDR1 is NNHNN, CDR2 SYGAGS (reference sequence). V was clipped by 3 bases and J by 0 bases, with 7 bases between them. There are 15 residues in the CDR3.

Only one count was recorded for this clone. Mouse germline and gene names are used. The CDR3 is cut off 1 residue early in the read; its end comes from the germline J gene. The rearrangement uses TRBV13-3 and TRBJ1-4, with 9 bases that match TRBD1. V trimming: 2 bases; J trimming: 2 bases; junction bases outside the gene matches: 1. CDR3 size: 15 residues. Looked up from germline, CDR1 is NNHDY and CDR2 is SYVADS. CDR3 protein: CASSEGTGSNERLFF. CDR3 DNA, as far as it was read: TGTGCCAGCAGTGAAGGGACAGGGTCCAACGAAAGATTATTT.

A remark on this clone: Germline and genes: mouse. The sequenced CDR3 bases are TGTGCCAGCGGTCCCCGGGCCAACGAAAGATTATTT. This encodes CASGPRANERLF. The CDR3 as a whole reads CASGPRANERLFF. V gene TRBV13-2 combines with J gene TRBJ1-4; D uncertain. The read is 1 residue too short to cover the CDR3 end, so that end is filled in from the germline J gene. Trimming took off 4 bases at V and 3 bases at J, with 7 bases between the two ends. Per germline, CDR1 NNHNN and CDR2 SYGAGS (reference sequence). This CDR3 comprises 13 residues.

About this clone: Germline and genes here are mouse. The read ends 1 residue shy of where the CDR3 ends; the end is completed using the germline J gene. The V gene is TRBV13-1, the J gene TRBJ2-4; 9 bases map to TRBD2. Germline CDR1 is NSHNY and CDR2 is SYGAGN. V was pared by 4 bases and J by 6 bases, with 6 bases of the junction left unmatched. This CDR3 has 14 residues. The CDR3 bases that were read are TGTGCCAGCAGTAATCTGGGGGGGTCCAACACCTTGTAC. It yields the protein CASSNLGGSNTLY. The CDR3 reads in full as CASSNLGGSNTLYF.

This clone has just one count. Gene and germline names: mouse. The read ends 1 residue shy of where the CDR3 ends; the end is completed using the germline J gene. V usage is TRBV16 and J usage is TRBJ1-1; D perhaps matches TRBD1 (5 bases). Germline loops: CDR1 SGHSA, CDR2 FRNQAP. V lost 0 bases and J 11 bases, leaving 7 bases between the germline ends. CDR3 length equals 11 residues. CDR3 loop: CASSLDRVVFF. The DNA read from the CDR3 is TGTGCAAGCAGCTTAGACAGGGTTGTCTTC.

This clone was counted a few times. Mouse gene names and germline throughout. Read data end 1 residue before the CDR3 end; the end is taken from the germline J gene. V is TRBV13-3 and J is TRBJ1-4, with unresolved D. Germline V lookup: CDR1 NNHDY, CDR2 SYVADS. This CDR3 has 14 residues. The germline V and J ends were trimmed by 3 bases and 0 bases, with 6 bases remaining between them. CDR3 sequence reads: CASSGLISNERLFF. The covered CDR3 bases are TGTGCCAGCAGTGGACTGATTTCCAACGAAAGATTATTT.

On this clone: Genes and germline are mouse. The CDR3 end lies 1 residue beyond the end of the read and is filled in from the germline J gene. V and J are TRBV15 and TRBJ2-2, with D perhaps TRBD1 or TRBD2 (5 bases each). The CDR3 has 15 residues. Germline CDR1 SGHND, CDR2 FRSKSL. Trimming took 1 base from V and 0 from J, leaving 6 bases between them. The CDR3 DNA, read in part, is TGTGCCAGCAGTTTAGGGGGGACAAACACCGGGCAGCTCTAC. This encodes CASSLGGTNTGQLY. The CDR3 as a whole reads CASSLGGTNTGQLYF. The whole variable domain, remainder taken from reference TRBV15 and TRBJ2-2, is DAGVTQTPRHEVAEKGQTIILKCEPVSGHNDLFWYRQTKIQGLELLSYFRSKSLMEDGGAFKDRFKAEMLNSSFSTLKIQPTEPKDSAVYLCASSLGGTNTGQLYFGEGSKLTVL.

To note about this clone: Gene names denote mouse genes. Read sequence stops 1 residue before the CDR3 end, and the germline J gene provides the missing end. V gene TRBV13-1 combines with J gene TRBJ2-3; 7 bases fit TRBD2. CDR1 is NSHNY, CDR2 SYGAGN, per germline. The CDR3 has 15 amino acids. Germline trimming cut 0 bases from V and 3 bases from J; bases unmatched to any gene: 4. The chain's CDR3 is CASSDDRGGAETLYF. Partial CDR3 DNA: TGTGCCAGCAGTGATGACCGGGGGGGAGCAGAAACGCTGTAT.

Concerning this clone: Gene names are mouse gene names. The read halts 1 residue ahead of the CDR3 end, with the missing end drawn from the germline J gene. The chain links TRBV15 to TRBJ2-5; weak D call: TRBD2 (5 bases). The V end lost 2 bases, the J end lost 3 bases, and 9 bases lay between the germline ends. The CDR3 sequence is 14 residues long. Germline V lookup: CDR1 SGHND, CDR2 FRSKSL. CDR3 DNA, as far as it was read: TGTGCCAGCAGTTTACTGGGAGGGCAAGACACCCAGTAC. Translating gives CASSLLGGQDTQY. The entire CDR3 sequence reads CASSLLGGQDTQYF.

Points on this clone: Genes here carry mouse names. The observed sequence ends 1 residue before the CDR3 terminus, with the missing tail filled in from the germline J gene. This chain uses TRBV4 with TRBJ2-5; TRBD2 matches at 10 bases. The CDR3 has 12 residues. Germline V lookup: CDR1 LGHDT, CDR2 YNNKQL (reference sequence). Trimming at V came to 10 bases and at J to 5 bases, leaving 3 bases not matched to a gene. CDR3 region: CATGGARDTQYF. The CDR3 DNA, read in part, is TGTGCCACTGGGGGGGCGCGAGACACCCAGTAC.

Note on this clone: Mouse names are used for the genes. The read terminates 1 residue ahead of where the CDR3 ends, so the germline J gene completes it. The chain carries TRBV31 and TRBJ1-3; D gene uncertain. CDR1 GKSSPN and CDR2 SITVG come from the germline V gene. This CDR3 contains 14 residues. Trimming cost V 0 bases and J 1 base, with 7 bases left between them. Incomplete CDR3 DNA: TGTGCCTGGAGTCTAGAGGAATCTGGAAATACGCTCTAT. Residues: CAWSLEESGNTLY. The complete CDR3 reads CAWSLEESGNTLYF.

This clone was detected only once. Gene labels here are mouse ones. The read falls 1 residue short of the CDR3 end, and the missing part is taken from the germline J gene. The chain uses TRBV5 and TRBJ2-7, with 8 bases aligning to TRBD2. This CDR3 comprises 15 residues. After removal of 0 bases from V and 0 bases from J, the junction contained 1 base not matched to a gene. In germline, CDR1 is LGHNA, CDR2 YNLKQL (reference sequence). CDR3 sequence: CASSQDWGDSYEQYF. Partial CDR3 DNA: TGTGCCAGCAGCCAAGACTGGGGGGACTCCTATGAACAGTAC.

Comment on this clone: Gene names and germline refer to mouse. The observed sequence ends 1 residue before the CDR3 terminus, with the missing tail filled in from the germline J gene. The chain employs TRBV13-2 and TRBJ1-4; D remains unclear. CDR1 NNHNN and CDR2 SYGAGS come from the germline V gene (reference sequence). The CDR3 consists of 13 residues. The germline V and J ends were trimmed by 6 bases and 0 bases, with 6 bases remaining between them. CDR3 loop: CASAHLSNERLFF. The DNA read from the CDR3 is TGTGCCAGCGCTCATCTTTCCAACGAAAGATTATTT.

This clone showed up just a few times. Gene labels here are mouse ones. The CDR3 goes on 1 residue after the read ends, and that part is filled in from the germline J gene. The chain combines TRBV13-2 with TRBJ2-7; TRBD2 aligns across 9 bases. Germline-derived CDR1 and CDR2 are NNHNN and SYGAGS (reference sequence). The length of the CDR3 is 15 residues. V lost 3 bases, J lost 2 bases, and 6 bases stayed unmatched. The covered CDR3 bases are TGTGCCAGCGGTGCCCCCGGGACTGGGCCCTATGAACAGTAC. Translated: CASGAPGTGPYEQY. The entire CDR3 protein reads CASGAPGTGPYEQYF.

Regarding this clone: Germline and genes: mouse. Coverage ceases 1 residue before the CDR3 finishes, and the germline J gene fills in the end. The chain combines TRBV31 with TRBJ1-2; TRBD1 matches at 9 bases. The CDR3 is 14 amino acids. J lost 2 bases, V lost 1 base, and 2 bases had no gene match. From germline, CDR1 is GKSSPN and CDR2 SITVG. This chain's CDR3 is CAWSHRGLNSDYTF. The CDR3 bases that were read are TGTGCCTGGAGTCACAGGGGGCTGAACTCCGACTACACC.